This T cell receptor (beta chain) was documented in a study of shared clonotypes between healthy human individuals. This CDR3 comprises 15 residues. V was trimmed by 2 bases and J by 0 bases, leaving 8 bases between them. Germline CDR1 reads MNHEY; CDR2 reads SVGAGI. The protocol was immunoSEQ multiplex PCR, while the TCRdb copy is restricted to in-frame clones and leaves out a portion. The table shows 2 million to 2.5 million clones, with about 95% occurring only once. Naive CD8 cells, CD45RO-negative and positively selected for CCR7, excluded terminally differentiated effector memory CD45RA+ cells.

The clonotype originates from a man between 18 and 35 years old in good health. This chain joins TRBV6-5 and TRBJ2-1; D gene unclear. The sample comprised naive CD8+ T cells sorted from blood. The CDR3: CASSYDSRSYNEQFF. The CDR3 nucleotides are TGTGCCAGCAGTTACGACTCCCGCTCCTACAATGAGCAGTTCTTC.